The 8 T cell receptor beta chains in this list originate from one sample, sequenced in a study of blood T cell repertoires in COVID-19. Method: immunoSEQ multiplex PCR; TCRdb's copy keeps in-frame clones and lacks some. The sample lists some 330,000 clones, under 90% seen once, with approximately 1.8% in the top ten. Sequencing used peripheral blood. These receptor sequences come from a woman in her thirties with COVID-19, enrolled during active disease.

The DNA of the CDR3 is TGCGCCAGCAGCCAGGGGGCTGGATTGAACGACTATAATTCACCCCTCCACTTT. This gives the protein CASSQGAGLNDYNSPLHF. The chain combines TRBV4-1 with TRBJ1-6; TRBD1 is a possible D gene (6 bases). Looked up from germline, CDR1 is MGHRA and CDR2 is YSYEKL. Trimming stripped 3 bases from V and 3 bases from J, with 18 bases between. This CDR3 has 18 residues.

The chain recombines TRBV27 with TRBJ1-6; D ambiguous. The CDR3 loop spans 14 amino acids. CDR1 and CDR2 (germline): MNHEY, SMNVEV (reference sequence). Trimming stripped 5 bases from V and 7 bases from J, with 12 bases between. The CDR3 reads CASSTQNLNSPLHF. For the CDR3, the DNA is TGTGCCAGCAGTACCCAGAACCTGAATTCACCCCTCCACTTT.

The chain couples TRBV10-3 to TRBJ2-2; maybe TRBD1 (6 bases). The CDR3 extends over 14 amino acids. Trimming cost V 4 bases and J 2 bases, with 8 bases left between them. Germline lookup yields CDR1 ENHRY and CDR2 SYGVKD. The CDR3 here is CAISGGRNTGELFF. In nucleotides, the CDR3 is TGTGCCATCAGTGGGGGGCGCAACACCGGGGAGCTGTTTTTT.

The chain links TRBV15 to TRBJ1-5; D uncertain. The CDR3 totals 12 residues. V dropped 2 bases and J dropped 4 bases, with 3 bases sitting between them. The V gene's germline CDR1 is LNHNV and CDR2 YYDKDF (reference sequence). CDR3 nucleotide sequence: TGTGCCACCAGCAGACCAAATCAGCCCCAGCATTTT. This translates into CATSRPNQPQHF.

The rearrangement links TRBV9 to TRBJ2-3; 8 positions match TRBD2. V dropped 3 bases and J dropped 2; count of bases not matched to a gene: 8. CDR1 is SGDLS and CDR2 is YYNGEE in the germline V gene. The CDR3 consists of 16 residues. CDR3 in amino acids: CASSGDGGAFTDTQYF. The DNA for the CDR3 is TGTGCCAGCAGCGGGGACGGGGGGGCCTTCACAGATACGCAGTATTTT.

The chain links TRBV5-1 to TRBJ2-7; 8 bases are shared with TRBD1. CDR3 size: 17 residues. The trim removed 4 bases at V and 3 bases at J, leaving 15 bases unmatched. Per the germline V gene, CDR1 is SGHRS and CDR2 is YFSETQ. The CDR3 protein is CASSGGTGGTPIYEQYV. Written as DNA, the CDR3 is TGCGCCAGCAGCGGCGGGACAGGTGGGACTCCCATCTACGAGCAGTACGTC.

The chain links TRBV29-1 to TRBJ2-1; a weak D match, TRBD2 (5 bases). CDR3 length: 12 residues. Trimming removed 6 bases at V and 4 bases at J, with 10 bases between. From germline, CDR1 is SQVTM and CDR2 ANQGSEA. The CDR3 reads CSVERGYNEQFF. CDR3 coding DNA: TGCAGCGTGGAGCGAGGGTACAATGAGCAGTTCTTC.

The chain is built from TRBV4-2 and TRBJ1-6; no clear D gene. Germline CDR1 reads LGHNA; CDR2 reads YNFKEQ. The CDR3 has 15 residues. V lost 4 bases to trimming and J lost 5 bases, with 12 bases between them. The DNA for the CDR3 is TGTGCCAGCAGCCGACCATCACAGAATAATTCACCCCTCCACTTT. Amino acids: CASSRPSQNNSPLHF.